Below are 16 T cell receptor beta chains sequenced from a single sample in a study of OX40 agonist ivuxolimab in advanced cancers. The method was immunoSEQ multiplex PCR; TCRdb's version includes in-frame clones alone and lacks a portion of them. The table includes tens of thousands of clones, about 89% detected once. Specimen: CD4+ or CD8+ T cells sorted from blood, collected in a trial of the OX40 agonist ivuxolimab. These receptors originate from an adult with an advanced solid tumor such as melanoma, head and neck, liver or kidney cancer.

V usage is TRBV28 and J usage is TRBJ1-4; TRBD1 matches 9 bases. Germline CDR1 is MDHEN and CDR2 is SYDVKM. The CDR3 has 14 amino acids. With V trimmed by 5 bases and J by 8 bases, 6 bases remained unmatched. This chain's CDR3 is CASSGGTGKEKLFF. The CDR3 DNA reads as TGTGCCAGCAGTGGAGGGACAGGGAAGGAAAAACTGTTTTTT. The complete variable domain, with remaining parts taken from reference TRBV28 and TRBJ1-4, reads DVKVTQSSRYLVKRTGEKVFLECVQDMDHENMFWYRQDPGLGLRLIYFSYDVKMKEKGDIPEGYSVSREKKERFSLILESASTNQTSMYLCASSGGTGKEKLFFGSGTQLSVL.

This clone was seen only a few times. The V and J genes are TRBV5-1 and TRBJ2-5, with D possibly being TRBD2 (7 bases). CDR1 is SGHRS, CDR2 YFSETQ, per germline. The V end was cut by 7 bases, the J end by 4 bases, with 20 bases between. The CDR3 contains 15 residues. Here the CDR3 reads CASDTGRVAGETQYF. The CDR3 DNA is TGCGCCAGCGATACAGGGCGGGTAGCGGGAGAGACCCAGTACTTC.

The V and J genes are TRBV15 and TRBJ2-5, with a possible D match to TRBD1 (6 bases). The J call may be incorrect, as the DNA end agrees better with TRBJ2-7. This CDR3 has 17 amino acids. Germline loops: CDR1 LNHNV, CDR2 YYDKDF (reference sequence). In DNA form, the CDR3 reads TGTGCCACCAGCAGAACGACAGGCCCCCTTTGGACCTACGAGCAGTACTTC. Its translation: CATSRTTGPLWTYEQYF.

The rearrangement links TRBV5-8 to TRBJ2-7; weak D call: TRBD1 (6 bases). This CDR3 has 15 residues. Trimming shortened V by 6 bases and J by 3 bases, and 19 bases separated the two germline ends. CDR1 SGHTS and CDR2 YDEGEE come from the germline V gene. The CDR3 region is CASTFPGTSHYEQYF. The CDR3 nucleotides are TGTGCCAGCACCTTCCCGGGGACAAGCCACTACGAGCAGTACTTC. Combining the CDR3 with reference TRBV5-8 and TRBJ2-7 gives the whole variable domain EAGVTQSPTHLIKTRGQQATLRCSPISGHTSVYWYQQALGLGLQFLLWYDEGEERNRGNFPPRFSGRQFPNYSSELNVNALELEDSALYLCASTFPGTSHYEQYFGPGTRLTVT.

CDR3 protein: CASSVGTSNGEQYF. The CDR3 DNA follows: TGCGCCAGCAGTGTGGGGACTAGTAACGGCGAGCAGTACTTC. The rearrangement joins TRBV10-2 to TRBJ2-7; 8 nucleotides match TRBD2. Germline CDR1 reads WSHSY; CDR2 reads SAAADI. J was trimmed by 6 bases and V by 4 bases; bases with no gene match: 8. The CDR3 consists of 14 residues.

CDR3 DNA: TGTGCCAGTAGGGGGCTAGCGGCCAACACCGGGGAGCTGTTTTTT. As protein: CASRGLAANTGELFF. This chain connects TRBV19 to TRBJ2-2; 7 bases map to TRBD2. The germline gives CDR1 LNHDA, CDR2 SQIVND (reference sequence). Trimming at V came to 6 bases and at J to 2 bases, leaving 6 bases not matched to a gene. The length of the CDR3 is 15 residues.

The chain joins TRBV6-5 to TRBJ2-4; 7 nucleotides agree with TRBD2. Germline V gives CDR1 MNHEY, CDR2 SVGAGI. Trimming cost V 0 bases and J 6 bases; bases outside gene matches: 2. This CDR3 contains 14 residues. CDR3 amino acids: CASSYSGGRNIQYF. CDR3 bases: TGTGCCAGCAGTTACTCGGGGGGGAGAAACATTCAGTACTTC.

The chain has TRBV5-4 and TRBJ1-2; D possibly corresponds to TRBD1 (6 bases). The V end lost 0 bases, the J end lost 4 bases, and 10 bases lay between the germline ends. The CDR3 is 14 residues long. Per the germline V gene, CDR1 is SGHNT and CDR2 is YYREEE (reference sequence). The DNA of the CDR3 is TGTGCCAGCAGCTTGGGACAGGAGCGCTATGGCTACACCTTC. It specifies CASSLGQERYGYTF.

The chain is built from TRBV27 and TRBJ1-4, with D maybe TRBD1 (6 bases). V lost 5 bases and J lost 8, with 18 bases in between. Germline CDR1 reads MNHEY; CDR2 reads SMNVEV (reference sequence). The CDR3 sequence is 15 residues long. The DNA for the CDR3 is TGTGCCAGCAGTCCGACAAGGGGGAGCAAAGAAAAACTGTTTTTT. Its protein product is CASSPTRGSKEKLFF.

V usage is TRBV11-3 and J usage is TRBJ2-5; D gene unclear. V shed 2 bases and J shed 4 bases, with 8 bases lying between them. The CDR3 extends over 13 amino acids. CDR1 SGHNT and CDR2 YENEEA come from the germline V gene. CDR3 coding DNA: TGTGCCAGCAGCTTAAATATTAGAGAGACCCAGTACTTC. Protein product: CASSLNIRETQYF.

V gene TRBV6-5 combines with J gene TRBJ2-1; TRBD2 might be the D (6 bases). The CDR3 contains 15 residues. Trimming pared 3 bases from V and 1 base from J, leaving 10 bases between. CDR1 is MNHEY and CDR2 is SVGAGI in the germline V gene. The CDR3 loop reads CASSYRGTSYNEQFF. CDR3 in DNA: TGTGCCAGCAGTTATCGGGGGACGTCCTACAATGAGCAGTTCTTC.

This chain's CDR3 is CASSQSGTGGKRENIQYF. The DNA of the CDR3 is TGCGCCAGCAGTCAATCTGGGACAGGGGGGAAAAGGGAAAACATTCAGTACTTC. The chain has TRBV23-1 and TRBJ2-4, with 11 bases lining up with TRBD1. Being an ORF, TRBV23-1 has a function that is uncertain. The CDR3 loop spans 18 amino acids. The J segment lost 5 bases and the V segment lost 0 bases, leaving 9 bases of the junction unmatched.

The V call is TRBV6-5, the J call TRBJ2-7; 10 positions match TRBD1. This CDR3 contains 14 residues. V lost 4 bases to trimming and J lost 7 bases; unmatched junction nucleotides: 7. CDR1 and CDR2 (germline): MNHEY, SVGAGI. The CDR3 region has the DNA TGTGCCAGCAGTTTCGGGACAGGGGTGGGTGAGCAGTACTTC. Protein sequence: CASSFGTGVGEQYF.

This clone was detected a few times. Here the CDR3 reads CASSLVVGTGTDTQYF. CDR3 DNA: TGCGCCAGCAGCTTGGTGGTCGGGACAGGGACAGATACGCAGTATTTT. V is TRBV5-1 and J is TRBJ2-3; 9 bases align to TRBD1. Germline V gene sequence: CDR1 SGHRS, CDR2 YFSETQ. Trimming removed 0 bases from V and 3 bases from J; junction bases left unmatched: 5. The length of the CDR3 is 16 residues.

In DNA form, the CDR3 reads TGCGCCACCTGGGGGGGCGCAGACTATGGCTACACCTTC. Residues: CATWGGADYGYTF. This chain uses TRBV5-1 with TRBJ1-2, with TRBD1 as a possible D gene (6 bases). Per the germline V gene, CDR1 is SGHRS and CDR2 is YFSETQ. The CDR3 consists of 13 residues. V was cut by 9 bases and J by 3 bases, with 15 bases left in between.

The chain has TRBV4-2 and TRBJ2-1, with 10 bases lining up with TRBD2. The CDR3 totals 17 residues. CDR1 and CDR2 (germline): LGHNA, YNFKEQ. Germline trimming cut 0 bases from V and 6 bases from J; bases unmatched to any gene: 8. The CDR3 nucleotides are TGTGCCAGCAGCCAAGATCGGTTACTAGCGGGGAGCAATGAGCAGTTCTTC. Amino acids: CASSQDRLLAGSNEQFF.